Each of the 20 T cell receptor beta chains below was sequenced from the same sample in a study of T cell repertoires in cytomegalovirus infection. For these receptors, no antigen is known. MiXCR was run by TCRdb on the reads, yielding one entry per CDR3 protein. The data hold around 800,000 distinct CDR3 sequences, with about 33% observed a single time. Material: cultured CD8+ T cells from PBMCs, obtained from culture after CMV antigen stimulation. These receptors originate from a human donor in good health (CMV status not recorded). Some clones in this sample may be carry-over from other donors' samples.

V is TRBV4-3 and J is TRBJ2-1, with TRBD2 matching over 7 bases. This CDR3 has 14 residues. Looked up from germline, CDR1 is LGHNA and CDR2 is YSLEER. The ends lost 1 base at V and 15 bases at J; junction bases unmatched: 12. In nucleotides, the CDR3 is TGCGCCAGCAGCCAAGCCGTTTATAGCGGGCCTGGGTTCTTC. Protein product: CASSQAVYSGPGFF.

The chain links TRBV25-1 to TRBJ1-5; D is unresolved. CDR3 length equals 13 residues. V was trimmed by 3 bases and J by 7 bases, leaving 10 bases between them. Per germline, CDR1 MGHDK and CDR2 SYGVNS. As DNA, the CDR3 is TGTGCCAGCAGTGATCAGTTAGACCAGCCCCAGCATTTT. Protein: CASSDQLDQPQHF.

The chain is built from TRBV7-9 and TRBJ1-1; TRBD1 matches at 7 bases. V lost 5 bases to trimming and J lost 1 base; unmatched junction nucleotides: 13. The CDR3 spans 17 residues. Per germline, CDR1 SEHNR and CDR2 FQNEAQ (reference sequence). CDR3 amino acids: CASSRRQGRGENTEAFF. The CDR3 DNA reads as TGTGCCAGCAGCCGAAGACAGGGCAGGGGGGAGAACACTGAAGCTTTCTTT.

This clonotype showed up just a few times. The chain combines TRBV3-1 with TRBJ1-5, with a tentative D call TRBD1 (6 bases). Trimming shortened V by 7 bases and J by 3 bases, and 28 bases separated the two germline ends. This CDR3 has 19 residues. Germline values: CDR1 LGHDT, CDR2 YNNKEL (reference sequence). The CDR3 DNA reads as TGTGCCAGCACTAATACCGGAGACAGGCATAGCTCAATCAATCAGCCCCAGCATTTT. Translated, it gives CASTNTGDRHSSINQPQHF.

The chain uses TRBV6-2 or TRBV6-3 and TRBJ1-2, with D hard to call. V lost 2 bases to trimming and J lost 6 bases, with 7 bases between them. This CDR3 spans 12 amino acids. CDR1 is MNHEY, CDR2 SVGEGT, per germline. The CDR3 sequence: CASSYGLNGYTF. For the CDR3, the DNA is TGTGCCAGCAGTTACGGGCTGAATGGCTACACCTTC.

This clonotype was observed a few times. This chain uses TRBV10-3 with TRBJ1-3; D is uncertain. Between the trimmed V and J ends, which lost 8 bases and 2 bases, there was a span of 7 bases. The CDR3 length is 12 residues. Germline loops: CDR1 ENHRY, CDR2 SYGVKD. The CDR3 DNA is TGTGCCATCCTGGACCCTGGAAACACCATATATTTT. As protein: CAILDPGNTIYF.

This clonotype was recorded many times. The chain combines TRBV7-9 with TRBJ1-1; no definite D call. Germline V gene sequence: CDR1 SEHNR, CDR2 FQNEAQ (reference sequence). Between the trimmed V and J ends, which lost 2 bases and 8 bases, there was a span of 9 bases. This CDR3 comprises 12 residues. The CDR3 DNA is TGTGCCAGCAGCTTAAGCGGGAGGGAAGCTTTCTTT. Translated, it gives CASSLSGREAFF.

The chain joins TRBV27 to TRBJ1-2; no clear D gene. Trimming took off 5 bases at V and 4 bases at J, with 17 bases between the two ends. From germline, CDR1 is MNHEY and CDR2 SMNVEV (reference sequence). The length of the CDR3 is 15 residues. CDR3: CASSIDSSGFYGYTF. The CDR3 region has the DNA TGTGCCAGCAGTATTGACTCCTCGGGATTCTATGGCTACACCTTC.

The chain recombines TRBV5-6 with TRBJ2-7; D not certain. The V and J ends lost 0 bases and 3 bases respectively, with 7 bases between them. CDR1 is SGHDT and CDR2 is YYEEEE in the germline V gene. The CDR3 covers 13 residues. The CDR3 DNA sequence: TGTGCCAGCAGCTTGGTTCAGGACTACGAGCAGTACTTC. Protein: CASSLVQDYEQYF.

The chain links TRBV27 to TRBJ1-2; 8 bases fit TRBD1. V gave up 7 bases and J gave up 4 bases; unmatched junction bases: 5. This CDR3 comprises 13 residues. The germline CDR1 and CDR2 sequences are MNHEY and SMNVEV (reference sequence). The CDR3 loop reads CASTKGQGYGYTF. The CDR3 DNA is TGTGCCAGCACCAAAGGACAGGGCTATGGCTACACCTTC.

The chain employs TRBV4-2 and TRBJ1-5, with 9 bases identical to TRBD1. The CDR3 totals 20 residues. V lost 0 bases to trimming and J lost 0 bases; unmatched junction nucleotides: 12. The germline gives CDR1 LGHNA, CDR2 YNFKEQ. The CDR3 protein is CASSQDYLDRGFYSNQPQHF. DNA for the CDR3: TGTGCCAGCAGCCAAGATTATTTGGACAGGGGCTTTTATAGCAATCAGCCCCAGCATTTT.

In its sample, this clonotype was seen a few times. This CDR3 reads CASSPTAGQLPTNEKLFF. The CDR3 nucleotides are TGTGCCAGCAGCCCAACCGCGGGACAGCTACCAACTAATGAAAAACTGTTTTTT. This chain joins TRBV5-6 and TRBJ1-4; 7 bases match TRBD1. Unmatched junction bases numbered 12, after V lost 4 bases and J lost 0 bases. This CDR3 has 18 amino acids. Germline lookup yields CDR1 SGHDT and CDR2 YYEEEE. The full variable domain, in which reference TRBV5-6 and TRBJ1-4 provide the parts outside the CDR3, is DAGVTQSPTHLIKTRGQQVTLRCSPKSGHDTVSWYQQALGQGPQFIFQYYEEEERQRGNFPDRFSGHQFPNYSSELNVNALLLGDSALYLCASSPTAGQLPTNEKLFFGSGTQLSVL.

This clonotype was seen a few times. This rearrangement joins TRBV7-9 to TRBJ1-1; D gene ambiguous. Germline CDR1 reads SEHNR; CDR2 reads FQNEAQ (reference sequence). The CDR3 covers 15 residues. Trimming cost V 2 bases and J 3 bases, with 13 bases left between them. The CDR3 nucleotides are TGTGCCAGCAGCTTATTAGAGATGGCCCACACTGAAGCTTTCTTT. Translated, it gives CASSLLEMAHTEAFF.

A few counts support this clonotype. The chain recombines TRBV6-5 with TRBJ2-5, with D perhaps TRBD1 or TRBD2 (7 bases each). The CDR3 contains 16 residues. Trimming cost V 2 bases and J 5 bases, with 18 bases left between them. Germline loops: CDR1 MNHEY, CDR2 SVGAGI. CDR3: CASSYVGRGRQETQYF. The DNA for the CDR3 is TGTGCCAGCAGTTACGTGGGGAGGGGGCGTCAGGAGACCCAGTACTTC.

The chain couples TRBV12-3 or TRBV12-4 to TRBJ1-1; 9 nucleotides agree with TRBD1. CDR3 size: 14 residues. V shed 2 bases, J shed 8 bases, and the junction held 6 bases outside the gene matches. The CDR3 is CASSLNRGREEAFF. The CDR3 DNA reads TGTGCCAGCAGTTTAAACAGGGGGCGCGAAGAAGCTTTCTTT.

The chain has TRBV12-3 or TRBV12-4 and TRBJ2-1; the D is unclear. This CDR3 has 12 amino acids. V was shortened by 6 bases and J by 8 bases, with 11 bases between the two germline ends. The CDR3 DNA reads TGTGCCAGCAGAACACTATCGGATGAGCAGTTCTTC. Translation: CASRTLSDEQFF.

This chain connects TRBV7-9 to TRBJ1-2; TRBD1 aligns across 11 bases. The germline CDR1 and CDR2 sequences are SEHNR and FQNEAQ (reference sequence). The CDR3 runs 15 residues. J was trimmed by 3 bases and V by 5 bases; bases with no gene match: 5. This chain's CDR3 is CASSAGDRGYYGYTF. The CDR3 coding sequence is TGTGCCAGCAGCGCGGGGGACAGGGGGTACTATGGCTACACCTTC.

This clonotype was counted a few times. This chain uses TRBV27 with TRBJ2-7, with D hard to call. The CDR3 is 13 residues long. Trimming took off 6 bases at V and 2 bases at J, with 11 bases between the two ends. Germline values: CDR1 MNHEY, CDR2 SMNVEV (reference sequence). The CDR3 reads CASSLALPYEQYF. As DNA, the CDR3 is TGTGCCAGCAGCCTGGCCCTTCCCTACGAGCAGTACTTC.

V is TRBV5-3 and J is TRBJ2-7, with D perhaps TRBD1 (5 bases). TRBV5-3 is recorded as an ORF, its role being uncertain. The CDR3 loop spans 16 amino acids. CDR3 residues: CASSFRSNGRGYEQYV. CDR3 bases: TGTGCCAGCAGCTTCCGGAGCAATGGTAGGGGCTACGAGCAGTACGTC.

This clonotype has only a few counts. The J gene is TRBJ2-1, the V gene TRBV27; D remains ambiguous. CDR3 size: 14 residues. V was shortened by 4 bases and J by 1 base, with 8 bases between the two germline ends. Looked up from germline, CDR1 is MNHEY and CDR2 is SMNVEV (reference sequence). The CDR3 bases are TGTGCCAGCAGTTCGGCCCGATCCTACAATGAGCAGTTCTTC. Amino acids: CASSSARSYNEQFF.